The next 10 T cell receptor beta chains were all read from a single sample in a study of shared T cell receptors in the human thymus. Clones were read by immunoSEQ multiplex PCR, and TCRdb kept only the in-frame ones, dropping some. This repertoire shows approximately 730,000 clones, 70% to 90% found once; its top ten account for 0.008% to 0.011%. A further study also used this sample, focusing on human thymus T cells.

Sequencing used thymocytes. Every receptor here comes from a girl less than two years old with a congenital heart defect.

The CDR3 DNA sequence: TGTGCCAGCAGCTCCGAGGACTCGAAGAACACCGGGGAGCTGTTTTTT. This encodes CASSSEDSKNTGELFF. The V gene is TRBV7-2, the J gene TRBJ2-2; a possible D gene is TRBD2 (5 bases). The V end was cut by 4 bases, the J end by 1 base, with 13 bases between. Germline-derived CDR1 and CDR2 are SGHTA and FQGNSA. The CDR3 is 16 amino acids.

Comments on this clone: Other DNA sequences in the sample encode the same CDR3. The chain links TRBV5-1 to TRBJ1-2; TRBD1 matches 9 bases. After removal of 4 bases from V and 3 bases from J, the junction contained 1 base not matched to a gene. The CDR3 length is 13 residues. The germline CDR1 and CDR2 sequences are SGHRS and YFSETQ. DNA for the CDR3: TGCGCCAGCAGCCGGACAGGGGACTATGGCTACACCTTC. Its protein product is CASSRTGDYGYTF.

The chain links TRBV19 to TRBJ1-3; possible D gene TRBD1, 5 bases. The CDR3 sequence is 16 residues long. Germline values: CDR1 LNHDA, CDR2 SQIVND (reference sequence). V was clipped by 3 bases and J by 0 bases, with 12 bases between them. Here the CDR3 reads CASSIPTATSGNTIYF. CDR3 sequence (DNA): TGTGCCAGTAGTATCCCGACAGCCACCTCTGGAAACACCATATATTTT.

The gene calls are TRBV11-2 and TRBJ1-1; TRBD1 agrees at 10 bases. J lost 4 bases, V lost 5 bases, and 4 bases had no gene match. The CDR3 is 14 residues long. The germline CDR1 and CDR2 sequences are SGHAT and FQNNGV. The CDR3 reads CASSGTGERTEAFF. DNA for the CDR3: TGTGCCAGCAGCGGGACAGGGGAGCGCACTGAAGCTTTCTTT.

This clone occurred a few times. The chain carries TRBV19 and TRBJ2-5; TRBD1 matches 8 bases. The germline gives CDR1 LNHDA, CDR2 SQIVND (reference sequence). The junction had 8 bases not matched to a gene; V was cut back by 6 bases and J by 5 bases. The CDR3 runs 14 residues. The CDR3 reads CASSEPGGSETQYF. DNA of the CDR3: TGTGCCAGTAGCGAGCCAGGGGGCTCGGAGACCCAGTACTTC.

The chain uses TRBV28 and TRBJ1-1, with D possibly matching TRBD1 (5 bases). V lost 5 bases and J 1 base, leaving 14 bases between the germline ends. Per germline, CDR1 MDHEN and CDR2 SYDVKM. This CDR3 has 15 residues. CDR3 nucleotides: TGTGCCAGCAGTCCCTCCTCGACAGCGAACACTGAAGCTTTCTTT. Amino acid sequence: CASSPSSTANTEAFF.

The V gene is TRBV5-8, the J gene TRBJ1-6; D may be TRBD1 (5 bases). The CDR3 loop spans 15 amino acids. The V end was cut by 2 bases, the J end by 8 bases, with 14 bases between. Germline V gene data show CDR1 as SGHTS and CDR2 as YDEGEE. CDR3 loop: CASSLSRAGDSPLHF. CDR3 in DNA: TGTGCCAGCAGCTTATCCAGGGCCGGTGATTCACCCCTCCACTTT.

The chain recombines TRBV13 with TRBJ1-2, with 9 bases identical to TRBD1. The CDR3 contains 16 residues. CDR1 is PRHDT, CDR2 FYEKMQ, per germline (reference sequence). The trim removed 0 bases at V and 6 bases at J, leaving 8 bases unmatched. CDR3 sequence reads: CASSLGDRGSGDGYTF. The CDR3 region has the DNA TGTGCCAGCAGCTTAGGGGACAGGGGTTCCGGGGATGGCTACACCTTC.

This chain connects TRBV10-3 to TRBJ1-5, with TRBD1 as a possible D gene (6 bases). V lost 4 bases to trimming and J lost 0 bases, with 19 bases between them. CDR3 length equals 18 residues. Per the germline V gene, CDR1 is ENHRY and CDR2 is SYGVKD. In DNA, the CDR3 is TGTGCCATCAGTGTTTCCCCCAGACAGGAGAATAGCAATCAGCCCCAGCATTTT. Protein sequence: CAISVSPRQENSNQPQHF.

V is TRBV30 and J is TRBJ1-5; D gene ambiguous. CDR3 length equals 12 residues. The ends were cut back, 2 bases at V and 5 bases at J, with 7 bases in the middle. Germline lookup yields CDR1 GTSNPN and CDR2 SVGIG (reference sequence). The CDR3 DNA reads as TGTGCCTGGAGTCCAGGCTATCAGCCCCAGCATTTT. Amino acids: CAWSPGYQPQHF.